The 16 T cell receptor beta chains below were found in one sample sequenced in a study of cytomegalovirus exposure and HLA in healthy donors. PCR amplification relied on 60 Vbeta primers (plus 13 Jbeta primers). Using immunoSEQ multiplex PCR, the repertoire was profiled, and TCRdb retains in-frame clones only, with some absent. The sample records a few hundred thousand clones, over 85% being singletons. Sequencing was done on a sample of PBMCs. Receptor source: a woman under 30 in good health and CMV-seronegative.

The chain recombines TRBV5-4 with TRBJ2-3, with 16 nucleotides matching TRBD2. Germline loops: CDR1 SGHNT, CDR2 YYREEE (reference sequence). The trim removed 0 bases at V and 0 bases at J, leaving 7 bases unmatched. The CDR3 runs 20 residues. CDR3 sequence reads: CASSLGGLAGGNPSTDTQYF. The CDR3 coding sequence is TGTGCCAGCAGCTTGGGGGGACTAGCGGGGGGGAACCCTAGCACAGATACGCAGTATTTT.

This clone was seen once. This rearrangement joins TRBV6-1 to TRBJ1-2; D uncertain. V was clipped by 8 bases and J by 9 bases, with 22 bases between them. This CDR3 comprises 14 residues. Germline CDR1 is MNHNS and CDR2 is SASEGT. The chain's CDR3 is CASAARPALRSYTF. CDR3 sequence (DNA): TGTGCCAGCGCAGCCCGGCCAGCGCTTAGGAGCTACACCTTC.

The chain employs TRBV19 and TRBJ1-2, with D tentatively TRBD1 (6 bases). The CDR3 has 15 residues. CDR1 is LNHDA and CDR2 is SQIVND in the germline V gene (reference sequence). Trimming shortened V by 7 bases and J by 2 bases, and 17 bases separated the two germline ends. The CDR3 nucleotides read TGTGCCAGTATTTCCCCGGGACACGCAAACTATGGCTACACCTTC. Encoded protein: CASISPGHANYGYTF.

This sequence joins TRBV25-1 and TRBJ2-5, with 7 positions matching TRBD1. The CDR3 consists of 15 residues. Per the germline V gene, CDR1 is MGHDK and CDR2 is SYGVNS. Trimming took 7 bases from V and 2 from J; bases not matched to a gene: 10. The CDR3 loop is CASTPRQGSQETQYF. The DNA for the CDR3 is TGTGCCAGCACCCCCCGACAGGGATCGCAAGAGACCCAGTACTTC.

The rearrangement links TRBV7-9 to TRBJ2-7; TRBD2 matches at 12 bases. The length of the CDR3 is 15 residues. V trimming: 5 bases; J trimming: 3 bases; junction bases outside the gene matches: 5. Germline V lookup: CDR1 SEHNR, CDR2 FQNEAQ (reference sequence). DNA of the CDR3: TGTGCCAGCAGCCAACCGGGACTAGCGGGCTACGAGCAGTACTTC. It yields the protein CASSQPGLAGYEQYF.

The chain uses TRBV18 and TRBJ1-6; TRBD1 matches at 7 bases. Germline CDR1 is KGHSH and CDR2 is LQKENI. The CDR3 extends over 14 amino acids. J gave up 7 bases and V 6 bases, and 6 bases lay outside the gene matches. This chain's CDR3 is CASSRGTANSPLHF. The CDR3 region has the DNA TGTGCCAGCTCGCGAGGGACAGCGAATTCACCCCTCCACTTT.

J is TRBJ1-2 and V is TRBV9; no clear D gene. V was trimmed by 4 bases and J by 3 bases, leaving 22 bases between them. CDR3 length: 17 residues. From germline, CDR1 is SGDLS and CDR2 YYNGEE. The CDR3 nucleotides read TGTGCCAGCAGCTCCCCTCGTTTAGGACCGGACTACTATGGCTACACCTTC. Its protein product is CASSSPRLGPDYYGYTF.

The rearrangement uses TRBV6-5 and TRBJ2-5; D remains ambiguous. The DNA matches TRBJ2-7 better at its end, which makes the J call doubtful. This CDR3 comprises 14 residues. Germline CDR1 reads MNHEY; CDR2 reads SVGAGI. The CDR3 bases are TGTGCCAGCAGTCCTGCATGGTCCTCCTACGAGCAGTACTTC. Its protein product is CASSPAWSSYEQYF.

V and J are TRBV6-7 and TRBJ1-2; TRBD1 agrees at 8 bases. TRBV6-7 is an ORF, and what it does is uncertain. The J segment lost 4 bases and the V segment lost 1 base, leaving 5 bases of the junction unmatched. The CDR3 length is 15 residues. CDR3 nucleotide sequence: TGTGCCAGCAGTTACTGTTCCGGACAGGGCTATGGCTACACCTTC. Protein sequence: CASSYCSGQGYGYTF.

This clone was counted only a few times. The CDR3: CASSLSSAEKLFF. CDR3 sequence (DNA): TGTGCCAGCAGCTTAAGTAGTGCCGAAAAACTGTTTTTT. The chain combines TRBV7-9 with TRBJ1-4, with D unresolved. The V end lost 2 bases, the J end lost 8 bases, and 9 bases lay between the germline ends. The CDR3 sequence is 13 residues long. Germline lookup yields CDR1 SEHNR and CDR2 FQNEAQ (reference sequence).

V and J are TRBV2 and TRBJ1-2, with D possibly TRBD1 on 5 matching bases. The CDR3 runs to 15 residues. Germline CDR1 reads SNHLY; CDR2 reads FYNNEI. V lost 5 bases, J lost 5 bases, and 18 bases lay in between. CDR3 sequence: CASSIGRQGVYGYTF. CDR3 sequence (DNA): TGTGCCAGCAGTATCGGCCGCCAAGGGGTGTATGGCTACACCTTC.

This rearrangement joins TRBV13 to TRBJ2-7, with 8 bases fitting TRBD1. Germline loops: CDR1 PRHDT, CDR2 FYEKMQ (reference sequence). Trimming cost V 4 bases and J 5 bases; bases outside gene matches: 10. This CDR3 has 15 amino acids. This CDR3 is CASSSITETGDEQYF. The CDR3 DNA follows: TGTGCCAGCAGCTCAATCACCGAGACAGGGGACGAGCAGTACTTC.

This clone appeared a single time. This sequence joins TRBV2 and TRBJ2-1; 7 bases map to TRBD1. V shed 4 bases, J shed 9 bases, and the junction held 6 bases outside the gene matches. The length of the CDR3 is 13 residues. CDR1 and CDR2 (germline): SNHLY, FYNNEI. The CDR3 here is CASSVDRASEQFF. The DNA for the CDR3 is TGTGCCAGCAGTGTCGACAGGGCTAGTGAGCAGTTCTTC.

This chain links TRBV10-3 with TRBJ2-2, with 10 positions matching TRBD2. The CDR3 totals 16 residues. Trimming removed 4 bases from V and 5 bases from J; junction bases left unmatched: 7. Germline values: CDR1 ENHRY, CDR2 SYGVKD. The CDR3 loop is CAISVPLAGKTGELFF. CDR3 in DNA: TGTGCCATCAGTGTCCCACTAGCGGGGAAAACCGGGGAGCTGTTTTTT.

The chain is built from TRBV5-5 and TRBJ2-7; TRBD1 is a possible D gene (6 bases). Trimming pared 6 bases from V and 0 bases from J, leaving 19 bases between. This CDR3 has 16 residues. The germline gives CDR1 SGHKS, CDR2 YYEKEE (reference sequence). As DNA, the CDR3 is TGTGCCAGCACCCTAGGGGGACAAATTTCCTCCTACGAGCAGTACTTC. Translated, it gives CASTLGGQISSYEQYF. The full variable domain, its missing parts supplied by reference TRBV5-5 and TRBJ2-7, is DAGVTQSPTHLIKTRGQQVTLRCSPISGHKSVSWYQQVLGQGPQFIFQYYEKEERGRGNFPDRFSARQFPNYSSELNVNALLLGDSALYLCASTLGGQISSYEQYFGPGTRLTVT.

This clone appeared once. The genes are TRBV5-6 and TRBJ2-7; 9 bases map to TRBD1. This CDR3 contains 15 residues. V was clipped by 3 bases and J by 0 bases; unmatched bases: 4. Looked up from germline, CDR1 is SGHDT and CDR2 is YYEEEE. CDR3 sequence reads: CASSSGTGFSYEQYF. Here the CDR3 DNA reads TGTGCCAGCAGCTCGGGGACAGGGTTCTCCTACGAGCAGTACTTC. The full variable domain, completed using reference TRBV5-6 and TRBJ2-7, is DAGVTQSPTHLIKTRGQQVTLRCSPKSGHDTVSWYQQALGQGPQFIFQYYEEEERQRGNFPDRFSGHQFPNYSSELNVNALLLGDSALYLCASSSGTGFSYEQYFGPGTRLTVT.